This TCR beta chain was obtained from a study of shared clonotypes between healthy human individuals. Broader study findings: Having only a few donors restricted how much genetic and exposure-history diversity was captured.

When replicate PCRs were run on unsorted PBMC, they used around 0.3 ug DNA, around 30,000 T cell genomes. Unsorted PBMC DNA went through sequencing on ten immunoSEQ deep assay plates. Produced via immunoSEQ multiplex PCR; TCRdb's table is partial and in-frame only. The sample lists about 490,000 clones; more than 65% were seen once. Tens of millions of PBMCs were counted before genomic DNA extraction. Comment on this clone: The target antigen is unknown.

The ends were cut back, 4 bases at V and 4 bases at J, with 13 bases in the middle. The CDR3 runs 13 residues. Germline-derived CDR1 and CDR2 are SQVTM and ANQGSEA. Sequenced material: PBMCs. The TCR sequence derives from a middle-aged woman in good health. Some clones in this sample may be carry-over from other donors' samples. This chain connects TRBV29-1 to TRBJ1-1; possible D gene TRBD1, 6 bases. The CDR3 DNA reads TGCAGCGTTGGTCAAGGGGGGGCCACTGAAGCTTTCTTT. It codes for CSVGQGGATEAFF.